This TCR beta chain was observed in a study of blood T cell repertoires in COVID-19. About the study: Sources were T cells, B-cell-depleted T cells, or PBMCs; the material itself was cDNA or gDNA.

Sequencing was performed with immunoSEQ multiplex PCR; in TCRdb, only in-frame clones are kept and a portion is missing. The sample lists 55,000 to 65,000 clones, 75% to 90% occurring once. V dropped 4 bases and J dropped 4; count of bases not matched to a gene: 7. Germline V gives CDR1 SGHDN, CDR2 FVKESK. CDR3 length equals 17 residues. Seattle patients were enrolled while actively infected and followed longitudinally. The rearrangement links TRBV14 to TRBJ2-6, with 10 positions matching TRBD1. The sequenced sample consisted of peripheral blood. This receptor was taken from a man aged 60 to 75 with COVID-19, enrolled during active disease. CDR3 protein: CASSPGQGTLGANVLTF. The CDR3 DNA sequence: TGTGCCAGCAGCCCGGGACAGGGGACTCTCGGGGCCAACGTCCTGACTTTC.